This T cell receptor beta chain was observed in a study of PD-L1 blockade in urothelial cancer. As for the study in general: Each participant's history included 0 to 3 prior chemotherapy regimens.

The CDR3 has 14 amino acids. Germline V CDR1 and CDR2: MGHRA, YSYEKL. V was clipped by 0 bases and J by 6 bases, with 9 bases between them. Assay used: immunoSEQ multiplex PCR; TCRdb lists only in-frame clones, some missing. The sample has around 45,000 clones, around 82% seen once. As for time point: peripheral blood 6 weeks after treatment start. The rearrangement joins TRBV4-1 to TRBJ1-5; D is perhaps TRBD1 (5 bases). The receptor was isolated from a man in his 60s with urothelial cancer. Specimen: PBMCs, collected around atezolizumab (anti-PD-L1) treatment. The CDR3 coding sequence is TGCGCCAGCAGCCAAGACCCAGGGTTTCAGCCCCAGCATTTT. As protein: CASSQDPGFQPQHF.